Listed here are 8 T cell receptor beta chains from one sample, sequenced in a study of T cell responses to AZD1222 COVID-19 vaccine. TCRdb's table, derived via immunoSEQ multiplex PCR, lists solely in-frame clones and lacks some. This repertoire shows fewer than 150,000 clones, 93% found once; its top ten account for 3.1%. This material consisted of peripheral blood, taken on day 0 of AZD1222 vaccination. Receptor source: an adult in good health.

J is TRBJ2-1 and V is TRBV13; 8 bases fit TRBD1. V lost 2 bases to trimming and J lost 6 bases; unmatched junction nucleotides: 6. Germline values: CDR1 PRHDT, CDR2 FYEKMQ (reference sequence). The CDR3 length is 15 residues. The CDR3 coding sequence is TGTGCCAGCAGCTTACTACAGGGGGTCCCCAATGAGCAGTTCTTC. Its protein is CASSLLQGVPNEQFF.

The chain joins TRBV7-8 to TRBJ1-5; perhaps TRBD1 as D (5 bases). The germline CDR1 and CDR2 sequences are SGHVS and FQNEAQ. V dropped 5 bases and J dropped 7 bases, with 15 bases sitting between them. The CDR3 consists of 14 residues. The DNA of the CDR3 is TGTGCCAGCAGCCCACGCGGGGGTTGGCAGCCCCAGCATTTT. Translation: CASSPRGGWQPQHF.

The chain uses TRBV13 and TRBJ1-4; D is unresolved. The germline V and J ends were trimmed by 5 bases and 5 bases, with 9 bases remaining between them. CDR3 length: 13 amino acids. Germline lookup yields CDR1 PRHDT and CDR2 FYEKMQ (reference sequence). The chain's CDR3 is CASSPGDNEKLFF. As DNA, the CDR3 is TGTGCCAGCAGCCCGGGTGACAATGAAAAACTGTTTTTT.

The CDR3 loop is CASSSPGRVDEAFF. For the CDR3, the DNA is TGTGCCAGCAGCTCCCCGGGGAGGGTAGATGAAGCTTTCTTT. The J gene is TRBJ1-1, the V gene TRBV7-8; D is ambiguous. Between the trimmed V and J ends, which lost 4 bases and 7 bases, there was a span of 16 bases. The CDR3 consists of 14 residues. The germline CDR1 and CDR2 sequences are SGHVS and FQNEAQ.

V and J are TRBV12-3 or TRBV12-4 and TRBJ1-1; D not certain. This CDR3 contains 13 residues. The V gene lost 3 bases and the J gene lost 5 bases, with 10 bases spanning the gap. CDR3 sequence reads: CASSFGGRTEAFF. As DNA, the CDR3 is TGTGCCAGCAGTTTCGGCGGGAGGACTGAAGCTTTCTTT.

In this sample, this clone turned up once. The chain carries TRBV5-4 and TRBJ1-2; TRBD1 matches 8 bases. V trimming: 1 base; J trimming: 5 bases; junction bases outside the gene matches: 10. The CDR3 totals 16 residues. Germline CDR1 reads SGHNT; CDR2 reads YYREEE (reference sequence). CDR3 residues: CASSLWTGLFSYGYTF. The DNA of the CDR3 is TGTGCCAGCAGCTTGTGGACAGGGCTCTTCTCGTATGGCTACACCTTC.

The CDR3 DNA reads as TGTGCCAGCAGTGAAGTGGGGGGACAGGCAAATTCACCCCTCCACTTT. Amino acids: CASSEVGGQANSPLHF. The J gene is TRBJ1-6, the V gene TRBV2, with 8 nucleotides matching TRBD1. The CDR3 totals 16 residues. V dropped 1 base and J dropped 7; count of bases not matched to a gene: 6. Germline V CDR1 and CDR2: SNHLY, FYNNEI. Full variable domain (missing parts from reference TRBV2 and TRBJ1-6): EPEVTQTPSHQVTQMGQEVILRCVPISNHLYFYWYRQILGQKVEFLVSFYNNEISEKSEIFDDQFSVERPDGSNFTLKIRSTKLEDSAMYFCASSEVGGQANSPLHFGNGTRLTVT.

V and J are TRBV28 and TRBJ1-1; no clear D. CDR3 length: 12 residues. Trimming cost V 2 bases and J 8 bases, with 9 bases left between them. The germline gives CDR1 MDHEN, CDR2 SYDVKM. This CDR3 reads CASSLIQSEAFF. In DNA form, the CDR3 reads TGTGCCAGCAGTTTAATACAGAGCGAAGCTTTCTTT.